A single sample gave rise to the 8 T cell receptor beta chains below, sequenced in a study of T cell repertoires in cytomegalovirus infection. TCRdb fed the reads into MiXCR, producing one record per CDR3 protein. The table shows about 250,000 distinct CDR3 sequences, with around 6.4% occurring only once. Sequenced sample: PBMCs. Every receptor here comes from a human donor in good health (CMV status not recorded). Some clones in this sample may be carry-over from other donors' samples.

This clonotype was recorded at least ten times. CDR3 nucleotides: TGCAGTGCTCCTGTGCGTCAGGGGGCGGGAGAGACCCAGTACTTC. Amino acid sequence: CSAPVRQGAGETQYF. This chain links TRBV20-1 with TRBJ2-5; 8 bases match TRBD1. CDR1 DFQATT and CDR2 SNEGSKA come from the germline V gene (reference sequence). CDR3 size: 15 residues. V trimming: 5 bases; J trimming: 4 bases; junction bases outside the gene matches: 12.

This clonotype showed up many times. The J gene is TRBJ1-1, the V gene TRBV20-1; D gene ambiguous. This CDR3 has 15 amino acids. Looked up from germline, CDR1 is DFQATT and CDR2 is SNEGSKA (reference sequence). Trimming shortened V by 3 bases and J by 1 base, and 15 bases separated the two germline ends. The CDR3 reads CSARYGRRENTEAFF. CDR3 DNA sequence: TGCAGTGCTAGGTACGGGCGGCGCGAGAACACTGAAGCTTTCTTT.

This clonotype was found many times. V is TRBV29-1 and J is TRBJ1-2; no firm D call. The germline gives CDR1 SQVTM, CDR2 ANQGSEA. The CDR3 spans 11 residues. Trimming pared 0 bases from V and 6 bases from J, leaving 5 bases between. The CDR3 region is CSVEDRDGYTF. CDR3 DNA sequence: TGCAGCGTTGAAGATCGGGATGGCTACACCTTC.

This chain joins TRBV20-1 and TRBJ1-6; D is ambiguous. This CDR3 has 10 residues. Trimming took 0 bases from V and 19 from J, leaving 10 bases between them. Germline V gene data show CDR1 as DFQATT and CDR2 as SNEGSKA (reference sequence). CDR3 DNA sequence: TGCAGTGCTAGAGATCGGTCGGTACACTTT. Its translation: CSARDRSVHF.

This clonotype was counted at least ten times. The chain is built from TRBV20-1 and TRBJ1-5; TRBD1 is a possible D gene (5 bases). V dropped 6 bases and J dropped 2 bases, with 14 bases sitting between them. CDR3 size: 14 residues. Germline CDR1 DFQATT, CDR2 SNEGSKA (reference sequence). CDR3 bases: TGCAGTGCCCGAGAGGGGTATGGCAATCAGCCCCAGCATTTT. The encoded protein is CSAREGYGNQPQHF.

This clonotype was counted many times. In DNA form, the CDR3 reads TGTGCCAGCAGCCAGATCAGCGGGGGCCTCACAGATACGCAGTATTTT. It yields the protein CASSQISGGLTDTQYF. The chain uses TRBV14 and TRBJ2-3, with TRBD2 matching 8 bases. Germline CDR1 is SGHDN and CDR2 is FVKESK. J was trimmed by 2 bases and V by 3 bases; bases with no gene match: 7. The CDR3 contains 16 residues.

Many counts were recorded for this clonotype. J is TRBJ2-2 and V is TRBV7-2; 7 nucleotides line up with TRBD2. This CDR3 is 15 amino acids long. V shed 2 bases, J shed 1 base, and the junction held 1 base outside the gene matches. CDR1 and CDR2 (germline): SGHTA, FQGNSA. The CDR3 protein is CASSLLAVNTGELFF. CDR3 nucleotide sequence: TGTGCCAGCAGCTTACTAGCGGTGAACACCGGGGAGCTGTTTTTT.

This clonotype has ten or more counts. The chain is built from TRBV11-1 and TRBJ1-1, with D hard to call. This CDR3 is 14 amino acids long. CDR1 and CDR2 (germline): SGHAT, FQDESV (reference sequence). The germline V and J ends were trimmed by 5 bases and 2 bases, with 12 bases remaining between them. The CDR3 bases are TGTGCCAGCAGCCCCCAATTAAAAAACACTGAAGCTTTCTTT. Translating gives CASSPQLKNTEAFF.